These T cell receptor beta chains were read from a single sample in a study of T-cell memory formation after mild COVID-19. MiXCR was run by TCRdb on the 5' RACE reads, yielding one entry per CDR3 protein. The table lists about 250,000 distinct CDR3 sequences, about 17% of them singletons. Sequenced input: PBMCs or a T cell subset sorted from them (not recorded which). These receptors came from a man younger than 35 who had mild COVID-19 (a few samples of this study predate the infection). Cell type and time point are not known. CDR3s include the opening cysteine and the closing phenylalanine or tryptophan. D genes are given only for firm matches. Expanded clones get a size class; other rows say once, few or many, or leave the size out.

D	length	V	size	J	CDR3	DNA
.	16	TRBV7-9	few	TRBJ1-1	CASSSLITGFSTEAFF	TGTGCCAGCAGCTCCCTAATTACAGGTTTTAGCACTGAAGCTTTCTTT
.	11	TRBV5-8	many	TRBJ2-7	CASSLYGEQYF	TGTGCCAGCAGCTTGTATGGCGAGCAGTACTTC
.	20	TRBV7-2	.	TRBJ2-5	CASSLLGPGVGTTRQETQYF	TGTGCCAGCAGCTTACTTGGCCCGGGAGTTGGTACTACGCGCCAAGAGACCCAGTACTTC
.	13	TRBV10-2	many	TRBJ2-5	CASTGVDGGTQYF	TGCGCCAGCACCGGGGTGGACGGAGGGACCCAGTACTTC
TRBD1	18	TRBV27	few	TRBJ2-1	CASGDLTTGGDLHNEQFF	TGTGCCAGCGGAGACCTCACGACAGGGGGCGATTTGCACAATGAGCAGTTCTTC
TRBD2	16	TRBV20-1	.	TRBJ2-1	CSARVFSGSSYNEQFF	TGCAGTGCTAGAGTGTTTAGCGGGAGCTCCTACAATGAGCAGTTCTTC
.	17	TRBV6-1	.	TRBJ1-5	CATGRAPTAYSNQPQHF	TGTGCCACTGGGAGGGCCCCGACAGCTTATAGCAATCAGCCCCAGCATTTT
.	13	TRBV29-1	many	TRBJ2-5	CSFRTAPQETQYF	TGCAGCTTCCGGACAGCACCACAAGAGACCCAGTACTTC
.	15	TRBV5-6	few	TRBJ2-3	CASSLYLTGTDTQYF	TGTGCCAGCAGCTTGTATTTGACCGGCACAGATACGCAGTATTTT
TRBD2	15	TRBV11-3	.	TRBJ2-3	CASSLVGGGPDTQYF	TGTGCCAGCAGCTTAGTCGGGGGGGGCCCAGATACGCAGTATTTT
.	14	TRBV10-3	.	TRBJ1-2	CAISERTLFYGYTF	TGTGCCATCAGTGAACGGACGCTATTCTATGGCTACACCTTC
TRBD1	15	TRBV5-1	few	TRBJ1-5	CASSWGQDSNQPQHF	TGCGCCAGCAGCTGGGGACAGGATAGCAATCAGCCCCAGCATTTT
TRBD1	15	TRBV28	few	TRBJ1-5	CASSLIDRDNQPQHF	TGTGCCAGCAGTTTGATAGACAGGGACAATCAGCCCCAGCATTTT
.	11	TRBV5-6	.	TRBJ2-1	CASSFGPEQFF	TGTGCCAGCAGCTTTGGTCCGGAGCAGTTCTTC
TRBD1	14	TRBV15	few	TRBJ2-5	CATSIGQGPETQYF	TGTGCCACCAGCATCGGACAGGGACCAGAGACCCAGTACTTC
TRBD1	15	TRBV6-4	.	TRBJ2-3	CASSAMGQGTDTQYF	TGTGCCAGCAGCGCCATGGGACAGGGCACAGATACGCAGTATTTT
TRBD1	16	TRBV5-1	few	TRBJ2-3	CASSRGQGPGTDTQYF	TGCGCCAGCAGCCGAGGACAGGGACCGGGCACAGATACGCAGTATTTT
TRBD1	15	TRBV4-3	.	TRBJ1-6	CASSQVGTDNSPLHF	TGCGCCAGCAGCCAAGTGGGGACAGACAATTCACCCCTCCACTTT
TRBD1	15	TRBV12-3/TRBV12-4	.	TRBJ2-2	CASTLGQGDTGELFF	TGTGCCAGCACTCTGGGACAGGGGGACACCGGGGAGCTGTTTTTT
TRBD2	15	TRBV7-2	.	TRBJ2-5	CASSLSLAGVATQYF	TGTGCCAGCAGCTTAAGCCTAGCGGGGGTGGCGACCCAGTACTTC
TRBD1	14	TRBV20-1	.	TRBJ1-4	CSARSGTGQEKLFF	TGCAGTGCTAGATCCGGGACAGGGCAAGAAAAACTGTTTTTT
TRBD1	13	TRBV7-2	.	TRBJ1-2	CATGQGDYYGYTF	TGTGCCACAGGACAGGGGGACTACTATGGCTACACCTTC
TRBD1	17	TRBV6-5	.	TRBJ1-1	CASSYGVRDSSNTEAFF	TGTGCCAGCAGTTACGGAGTAAGGGACAGCTCGAACACTGAAGCTTTCTTT
.	15	TRBV9	few	TRBJ2-1	CASSVMGESYNEQFF	TGTGCCAGCAGCGTAATGGGGGAATCCTACAATGAGCAGTTCTTC
TRBD1	14	TRBV5-1	.	TRBJ2-3	CASSLDRESGTQYF	TGCGCCAGCAGCTTAGACAGGGAGAGCGGTACGCAGTATTTT
.	15	TRBV15	many	TRBJ1-4	CATSRDKGWDEKLFF	TGTGCCACCAGCAGAGATAAGGGCTGGGATGAAAAACTGTTTTTT
.	15	TRBV5-1	many	TRBJ2-2	CASSADRPNTGELFF	TGCGCCAGCAGCGCCGACCGTCCCAACACCGGGGAGCTGTTTTTT
.	11	TRBV6-2/TRBV6-3	.	TRBJ1-1	CASTLGTFGFF	TGTGCCAGCACCCTGGGGACATTCGGATTCTTT
.	11	TRBV6-1	few	TRBJ1-5	CASSSPQPQHF	TGTGCCAGCAGTAGCCCTCAGCCCCAGCATTTT
.	13	TRBV25-1	.	TRBJ1-1	CASSEEYGREAFF	TGTGCCAGCAGTGAAGAGTACGGGCGCGAAGCTTTCTTT